A selection of T cell receptor beta chains follows, all from one sample in a study of T cells after yellow fever vaccination. TCRdb re-called the 5' RACE reads with MiXCR, one entry per CDR3 protein. Here the sample spans hundreds of thousands of distinct CDR3 sequences, 8.7% being singletons. The starting material was PBMCs, obtained on the day of the first yellow fever vaccination. These TCRs come from a man younger than 35 who received the YFV17D yellow fever vaccine. The CDR3 runs from the conserved cysteine through the conserved F or W. A D gene is named only where the DNA matches it firmly. Clone size is not always given. Where it is, it says once, few, many or a class for expanded clones.

TRBJ2-1 few - TRBV5-6 TGTGCCAGCAGCTCGAGGGAGGGGGCCTCCAATGAGCAGTTCTTC CASSSREGASNEQFF
TRBJ2-3 - TRBD1 TRBV6-5 TGTGCCAGCAATTCCGAACAGGGGAGAGGGACAGATACGCAGTATTTT CASNSEQGRGTDTQYF
TRBJ2-2 - TRBD2 TRBV20-1 TGCAGTGCTAGCCCGCTAGCGGTGAACACCGGGGAGCTGTTTTTT CSASPLAVNTGELFF
TRBJ2-1 few TRBD1 TRBV10-3 TGTGCCATCAGTGAGTCGCGAGCAGGGGGCAATGAGCAGTTCTTC CAISESRAGGNEQFF
TRBJ2-5 few TRBD1 TRBV5-4 TGTGCCAGCAGCTTGGCGACAGGGGGCCAGGAGACCCAGTACTTC CASSLATGGQETQYF
TRBJ2-7 few TRBD1 TRBV7-6 TGTGCCAGCAGCTTAGCAGCAGGGGGCGACGAGCAGTACTTC CASSLAAGGDEQYF
TRBJ2-5 few - TRBV5-1 TGCGCCAGCAGCTTGGGATTTACAGGGAACCAAGAGACCCAGTACTTC CASSLGFTGNQETQYF
TRBJ1-1 few - TRBV14 TGTGCCAGCAGCCTGGAGGTCCAGGGCACTGAAGCTTTCTTT CASSLEVQGTEAFF
TRBJ2-5 few TRBD1 TRBV5-5 TGTGCCAGCAGCTCTCGCCGGGACAGGGACTTGGAGACCCAGTACTTC CASSSRRDRDLETQYF
TRBJ1-1 - - TRBV10-3 TGTGCCATCAGTGTTGCTGAGGGGACCAACACTGAAGCTTTCTTT CAISVAEGTNTEAFF
TRBJ2-3 many - TRBV20-1 TGCAGTGCTAGGTCACTGGGACAAAATACGCAGTATTTT CSARSLGQNTQYF
TRBJ2-1 few - TRBV20-1 TGCAGTGCTTATTTTCACCTTCGAGGAAACAATGAGCAGTTCTTC CSAYFHLRGNNEQFF
TRBJ2-2 few TRBD1 TRBV5-4 TGTGCCAGCAGCTCAGACAGGGGTTCCGGGGAGCTGTTTTTT CASSSDRGSGELFF
TRBJ1-6 few - TRBV7-2 TGTGCCAGCAGCTTAGCGCACGGGAGCTCCTATAATTCACCCCTCCACTTT CASSLAHGSSYNSPLHF
TRBJ2-5 many - TRBV5-4 TGTGCCAGCAGCTTGAATAGGGGTGACGGAGAGACCCAGTACTTC CASSLNRGDGETQYF
TRBJ2-5 few - TRBV25-1 TGTGCCAGCGCTCGTTGGCAGGGTGTGGAGACCCAGTACTTC CASARWQGVETQYF
TRBJ1-5 once - TRBV18 TGTGCCAGCTCACCAAGGGACGGTCTGGAGCCCCAGCATTTT CASSPRDGLEPQHF
TRBJ1-2 few - TRBV14 TGTGCCAGCAGCGCCAACCCCCCTGGCTACACCTTC CASSANPPGYTF
TRBJ1-5 - - TRBV12-3/TRBV12-4 TGTGCCAGCAGTTCCCGTTCCGGGAGTGCCCCGTTGGGGCCCCAGCATTTT CASSSRSGSAPLGPQHF
TRBJ2-3 - - TRBV2 TGTGCCACCAACAGGGACTGGAGCACAGATACGCAGTATTTT CATNRDWSTDTQYF
TRBJ1-2 few - TRBV3-1 TGTGCCAGCAGCCGGACTGGGAGCGGCTATGGCTACACCTTC CASSRTGSGYGYTF
TRBJ1-1 few - TRBV7-2 TGTGCCAGCCGTTCAGCTGCGGGGGCCCCCGAAGCTTTCTTT CASRSAAGAPEAFF
TRBJ2-2 many - TRBV4-1 TGCGCCAGCAGCCAAGAGGTGGGGAAGGGCACCGGGGAGCTGTTTTTT CASSQEVGKGTGELFF
TRBJ1-2 few - TRBV7-8 TGTGCCAGCAGCGGGATCTATGGCTACACCTTC CASSGIYGYTF
TRBJ2-6 - TRBD1 TRBV6-5 TGTGCCAGCAGTTACGCGGGACAGGGGAGCTCTGGGGCCAACGTCCTGACTTTC CASSYAGQGSSGANVLTF
TRBJ1-1 - - TRBV4-1 TGCGCCAGCAGCCAAGATATGGGAGGTGGGACTGAAGCTTTCTTT CASSQDMGGGTEAFF
TRBJ1-5 few - TRBV4-3 TGCGCCAGCAGCCAAGTATGGTGGATCGGCAATCAGCCCCAGCATTTT CASSQVWWIGNQPQHF
TRBJ1-5 few - TRBV18 TGTGCCAGCTCACGTACGACAGGTCCGACCGGGCAGCCCCAGCATTTT CASSRTTGPTGQPQHF
TRBJ2-1 - - TRBV11-2 TGTGCCAGCAGCTTAGAAGGGCGACTACCTCGGTCTGAGCAGTTCTTC CASSLEGRLPRSEQFF
TRBJ2-5 few TRBD2 TRBV2 TGTGCCTTCAGCGAACTTCTGAGACTAGCGGGGGGGAAAGAGACCCAGTACTTC CAFSELLRLAGGKETQYF
TRBJ2-5 - TRBD1 TRBV5-4 TGTGCCAGCAGCTTGCCGGGACAGGGGGCAGGGACCCAGTACTTC CASSLPGQGAGTQYF
TRBJ1-1 - TRBD1 TRBV7-6 TGTGCCAGCAGGCCTGGACAGGGTTTGAACACTGAAGCTTTCTTT CASRPGQGLNTEAFF
TRBJ1-1 - - TRBV7-2 TGTGCCAGCAGCTTAGGGCTTCCACCCAACGAAGCTTTCTTT CASSLGLPPNEAFF
TRBJ2-7 many TRBD1 TRBV7-2 TGTGCCAGCAGCCCCGGGACAGGGTTCTACGAGCAGTACTTC CASSPGTGFYEQYF
TRBJ2-3 - TRBD2 TRBV3-1 TGTGCCAGCAGACTAGCGGGGGTCGATACGCAGTATTTT CASRLAGVDTQYF
TRBJ2-1 few - TRBV5-1 TGCGCCAGCAGCAGGGGCTCGGGGAATGAGCAGTTCTTC CASSRGSGNEQFF
TRBJ2-1 many - TRBV12-3/TRBV12-4 TGTGCCAGCAGTTTAATCTATGAGCAGTTCTTC CASSLIYEQFF
TRBJ1-2 many - TRBV7-2 TGTGCCAGCAGCTTAGGGGTGATCTATGGCTACACCTTC CASSLGVIYGYTF
TRBJ2-1 few - TRBV12-3/TRBV12-4 TGTGCCAGCAGTTTCTCACAGGTCCTCTACAATGAGCAGTTCTTC CASSFSQVLYNEQFF
TRBJ1-6 - - TRBV19 TGTGCCAGTACCGCTAGCTCCTATAATTCACCCCTCCACTTT CASTASSYNSPLHF
TRBJ2-1 - TRBD2 TRBV5-1 TGCGCCAGCAGCCCACCCTTAGCGGGGACATCAGGCGGTGAGCAGTTCTTC CASSPPLAGTSGGEQFF
TRBJ2-7 many TRBD1 TRBV19 TGTGCCAGTAGTCACCAGGGGGTCTCCTACGAGCAGTACTTC CASSHQGVSYEQYF
TRBJ1-2 few - TRBV5-1 TGCGCCAGCAGCTTGCAACAGACCGCCAACTATGGCTACACCTTC CASSLQQTANYGYTF
TRBJ2-2 - - TRBV2 TGTGCCAGCAGGGTCGAAGTGAACACCGGGGAGCTGTTTTTT CASRVEVNTGELFF
TRBJ2-7 - - TRBV5-1 TGCGCCAGCAGCTTGATAAGGCAGGGTAACCACGAGCAGTACTTC CASSLIRQGNHEQYF
TRBJ2-5 - - TRBV27 TGTGCCAGCAGTTCCCGACAGACGTACCAAGAGACCCAGTACTTC CASSSRQTYQETQYF
TRBJ1-1 few - TRBV9 TGTGCCAGCAGCGTAGTCGGGGGACCGAACACTGAAGCTTTCTTT CASSVVGGPNTEAFF
TRBJ2-7 few - TRBV4-2 TGTGCCAGCAGCCCAGGGGGGGGAGGGAATCCCTACGAGCAGTACTTC CASSPGGGGNPYEQYF
TRBJ2-5 few TRBD2 TRBV4-1 TGCGCCAGCAGCCAAGTTGTTACTAGCGATAGGGGAGAGACCCAGTACTTC CASSQVVTSDRGETQYF
TRBJ1-4 few TRBD1 TRBV4-1 TGCGCCAGCAGCCAAGGACAGGGGAAGTCAACTAATGAAAAACTGTTTTTT CASSQGQGKSTNEKLFF
TRBJ2-2 many TRBD2 TRBV28 TGTGCCAGCAGTTCCGGGACTAGTTGGACCGGGGAGCTGTTTTTT CASSSGTSWTGELFF
TRBJ1-1 few - TRBV18 TGTGCCAGCTCACCAGTGCCAGCAGAGGCACCCGCGGGACAAGCTTTCTTT CASSPVPAEAPAGQAFF
TRBJ2-1 few TRBD2 TRBV7-8 TGTGCCAGCAGGAAGGAGCGGGGGTCCTACAATGAGCAGTTCTTC CASRKERGSYNEQFF
TRBJ2-2 - TRBD2 TRBV12-3/TRBV12-4 TGTGCCAGCAGTTCCCCCACTACTAGCGGGGATGGGGAGCTGTTTTTT CASSSPTTSGDGELFF
TRBJ2-2 few - TRBV7-2 TGTGCCAGCAGCCCATCGGGTTCGAACACCGGGGAGCTGTTTTTT CASSPSGSNTGELFF
TRBJ2-1 few - TRBV7-9 TGTGCCAGCAGCCCGGCTGCAGAGCAGTTCTTC CASSPAAEQFF